The 26 T cell receptor beta chains below come from one sample, sequenced in a study of T cell clonotyping in hematopoietic cell transplantation (dated by TCRdb to the early 2020s). Library construction relied on the immunoSEQ multiplex PCR assay. Entries here come from immuneACCESS through TCRdb and include only in-frame sequences with V and J called. Some clones fail to appear in such tables; in the studies checked, an unresolved V gene covers under half of the shortfall, and the cause of the remainder is unknown. This sample comprises under 20,000 clones, about 82% of them detected only once. Under 9.5% of the sample belongs to the ten largest clones. The time point label for this specimen denotes: recipient sample about 28 days before transplant, after cytoreduction. The starting material was peripheral blood mononuclear cells, obtained before stem cell transplant. Receptors originate from a man aged 45-65 years with acute myeloid leukemia. Some clones in this sample may be carry-over from other donors' samples.

The rearrangement joins TRBV14 to TRBJ1-4, with D hard to call. Germline V gene sequence: CDR1 SGHDN, CDR2 FVKESK. CDR3 length equals 16 residues. V shed 5 bases and J shed 0 bases, with 13 bases lying between them. CDR3 protein: CASSYTQDSTNEKLFF. The CDR3 DNA reads as TGTGCCAGCAGCTACACCCAAGACTCAACTAATGAAAAACTGTTTTTT. The full variable domain, rest sourced from reference TRBV14 and TRBJ1-4, is EAGVTQFPSHSVIEKGQTVTLRCDPISGHDNLYWYRRVMGKEIKFLLHFVKESKQDESGMPNNRFLAERTGGTYSTLKVQPAELEDSGVYFCASSYTQDSTNEKLFFGSGTQLSVL.

This chain joins TRBV19 and TRBJ1-1, with 8 bases fitting TRBD1. V was clipped by 5 bases and J by 4 bases; unmatched bases: 3. The CDR3 runs to 13 residues. Looked up from germline, CDR1 is LNHDA and CDR2 is SQIVND (reference sequence). In DNA, the CDR3 is TGTGCCAGTAGTCTCAGGGGGCCCACTGAAGCTTTCTTT. This encodes CASSLRGPTEAFF.

This rearrangement joins TRBV5-1 to TRBJ2-6, with 8 positions matching TRBD1. This CDR3 is built from 19 residues. Germline V gives CDR1 SGHRS, CDR2 YFSETQ. V lost 3 bases to trimming and J lost 0 bases; unmatched junction nucleotides: 11. The CDR3 sequence is CASSSHRGQAISGANVLTF. Written as DNA, the CDR3 is TGCGCCAGCAGCTCCCACCGGGGACAGGCGATCTCTGGGGCCAACGTCCTGACTTTC.

V gene TRBV13 combines with J gene TRBJ2-7; D unclear. Trimming left V 5 bases short and J 5 bases short, with 16 bases between. In germline, CDR1 is PRHDT, CDR2 FYEKMQ (reference sequence). The CDR3 extends over 14 amino acids. CDR3 sequence: CASSTLRQEHEQYF. The CDR3 coding sequence is TGTGCCAGCAGCACACTGAGGCAGGAGCACGAGCAGTACTTC.

As concerns this clone: This may come from a read error, since a much larger clone is one base off. V and J are TRBV10-3 and TRBJ2-3; the D is unclear. The CDR3 sequence is 13 residues long. The germline gives CDR1 ENHRY, CDR2 SYGVKD. The CDR3 protein is CASSIQSTDTQYF. CDR3 bases: TGTGCCAGCAGTATACAGAGCACAGATACGCAGTATTTT.

The sample holds one count of this clone. This chain connects TRBV2 to TRBJ2-1; D is uncertain. The germline V gene encodes CDR1 SNHLY and CDR2 FYNNEI. Trimming stripped 4 bases from V and 4 bases from J, with 14 bases between. This CDR3 spans 15 amino acids. The CDR3 nucleotides read TGTGCCAGCAGTGTCGCGCAGGTGAATTACAATGAGCAGTTCTTC. As protein: CASSVAQVNYNEQFF. The whole variable domain, filled in from reference TRBV2 and TRBJ2-1, reads EPEVTQTPSHQVTQMGQEVILRCVPISNHLYFYWYRQILGQKVEFLVSFYNNEISEKSEIFDDQFSVERPDGSNFTLKIRSTKLEDSAMYFCASSVAQVNYNEQFFGPGTRLTVL.

This clone was seen only once. V gene TRBV18 combines with J gene TRBJ2-3, with a possible D match to TRBD2 (5 bases). In germline, CDR1 is KGHSH, CDR2 LQKENI. The CDR3 has 18 residues. Trimming pared 2 bases from V and 2 bases from J, leaving 20 bases between. The CDR3 loop is CASSPTRPRGINTDTQYF. Written as DNA, the CDR3 is TGTGCCAGCTCACCAACGAGGCCCCGGGGAATTAACACAGATACGCAGTATTTT.

This chain links TRBV20-1 with TRBJ1-1; D is uncertain. The CDR3 extends over 11 amino acids. Germline V gives CDR1 DFQATT, CDR2 SNEGSKA (reference sequence). V gave up 6 bases and J gave up 2 bases, with 7 bases separating them. CDR3 in amino acids: CSALINTEAFF. CDR3 nucleotides: TGCAGTGCGCTCATAAACACTGAAGCTTTCTTT.

The chain carries TRBV6-6 and TRBJ1-1, with D possibly TRBD1 on 5 matching bases. This CDR3 has 13 amino acids. V lost 6 bases to trimming and J lost 13 bases, with 21 bases between them. Germline lookup yields CDR1 MNHNY and CDR2 SVGAGI (reference sequence). The CDR3 is CASSLRASRRVFF. DNA of the CDR3: TGTGCCAGCAGCCTCAGGGCGTCGCGAAGGGTTTTCTTT.

The chain joins TRBV29-1 to TRBJ1-2; D is ambiguous. Germline CDR1 is SQVTM and CDR2 is ANQGSEA. V lost 6 bases to trimming and J lost 0 bases, with 8 bases between them. This CDR3 is 12 amino acids long. The CDR3 DNA follows: TGCAGCGTAGGAGGATCTAACTATGGCTACACCTTC. It encodes CSVGGSNYGYTF.

The chain carries TRBV27 and TRBJ2-2; TRBD1 agrees at 9 bases. V shed 8 bases, J shed 7 bases, and the junction held 5 bases outside the gene matches. Germline CDR1 MNHEY, CDR2 SMNVEV (reference sequence). The CDR3 length is 13 residues. CDR3 nucleotide sequence: TGTGCCAGCGGGGACAGGGTTCGCGGGGAGCTGTTTTTT. Its translation: CASGDRVRGELFF.

Here the CDR3 reads CASSYSDGGNYGYTF. The CDR3, as DNA: TGTGCCAGCAGTTACTCTGATGGCGGTAACTATGGCTACACCTTC. The gene calls are TRBV6-5 and TRBJ1-2, with D hard to call. This CDR3 contains 15 residues. The V and J ends lost 0 bases and 1 base respectively, with 9 bases between them. Germline V gene data show CDR1 as MNHEY and CDR2 as SVGAGI.

V usage is TRBV7-6 and J usage is TRBJ2-3, with TRBD2 identical over 7 bases. Germline values: CDR1 SGHVS, CDR2 FNYEAQ. The trim removed 4 bases at V and 5 bases at J, leaving 9 bases unmatched. The CDR3 loop spans 15 amino acids. This chain's CDR3 is CASSSRTRQGDTQYF. The CDR3 bases are TGTGCCAGCAGCTCACGGACTAGGCAGGGAGATACGCAGTATTTT.

For the CDR3, the DNA is TGTGCCAGCAGCTTTTATTCCGGTCCCCTCCACTTT. Translating it yields CASSFYSGPLHF. J is TRBJ1-6 and V is TRBV5-5; D call uncertain. V was shortened by 2 bases and J by 13 bases, with 10 bases between the two germline ends. Germline V CDR1 and CDR2: SGHKS, YYEKEE (reference sequence). The CDR3 covers 12 residues.

The chain combines TRBV6-5 with TRBJ1-1, with 7 bases identical to TRBD1. The V gene end was trimmed by 2 bases and the J gene end by 10 bases; junction bases not matched to a gene: 13. This CDR3 is 15 amino acids long. Germline V gene lookup returns CDR1 MNHEY and CDR2 SVGAGI. The CDR3 bases are TGTGCCAGCAGTTACCAACCAGGGGGTAGCGGTCGAGCTTTCTTT. Translated, it gives CASSYQPGGSGRAFF.

The chain recombines TRBV7-9 with TRBJ2-5; 8 bases fit TRBD2. The junction had 9 bases not matched to a gene; V was cut back by 0 bases and J by 0 bases. This CDR3 spans 18 amino acids. Germline loops: CDR1 SEHNR, CDR2 FQNEAQ (reference sequence). This chain's CDR3 is CASSLASGGPSNQETQYF. The CDR3 nucleotides are TGTGCCAGCAGCTTAGCGAGCGGGGGCCCTTCTAACCAAGAGACCCAGTACTTC.

The chain employs TRBV7-2 and TRBJ1-3; D is undetermined. Looked up from germline, CDR1 is SGHTA and CDR2 is FQGNSA. This CDR3 comprises 14 residues. V shed 5 bases and J shed 2 bases, with 10 bases lying between them. CDR3 protein: CASSGRIPGNTIYF. CDR3 nucleotides: TGTGCCAGCAGCGGCAGGATCCCTGGAAACACCATATATTTT.

The chain has TRBV19 and TRBJ2-2, with D uncertain. CDR3 length equals 12 residues. The V end lost 5 bases, the J end lost 8 bases, and 9 bases lay between the germline ends. Germline lookup yields CDR1 LNHDA and CDR2 SQIVND (reference sequence). The DNA for the CDR3 is TGTGCCAGTAGTGCCCGAAGGGGGGAGCTGTTTTTT. Translation gives CASSARRGELFF. Based on the CDR3 plus reference TRBV19 and TRBJ2-2, the full variable domain is DGGITQSPKYLFRKEGQNVTLSCEQNLNHDAMYWYRQDPGQGLRLIYYSQIVNDFQKGDIAEGYSVSREKKESFPLTVTSAQKNPTAFYLCASSARRGELFFGEGSRLTVL.

The V call is TRBV11-3, the J call TRBJ2-1, with D tentatively TRBD1 (6 bases). Germline CDR1 SGHNT, CDR2 YENEEA. Trimming took off 4 bases at V and 0 bases at J, with 10 bases between the two ends. CDR3 length: 15 amino acids. In nucleotides, the CDR3 is TGTGCCAGCAGCTCCGACAGGAGCTCCTACAATGAGCAGTTCTTC. It yields the protein CASSSDRSSYNEQFF.

This chain links TRBV18 with TRBJ1-2, with TRBD1 matching over 8 bases. The CDR3 spans 14 residues. CDR1 and CDR2 from the germline V gene are KGHSH and LQKENI. The V segment lost 0 bases and the J segment 4 bases; nucleotides outside the gene matches: 1. CDR3 nucleotide sequence: TGTGCCAGCTCACCACCCGACAGGGGCTATGGCTACACCTTC. Its protein product is CASSPPDRGYGYTF.

The chain joins TRBV19 to TRBJ1-6, with TRBD1 as a possible D gene (5 bases). CDR1 is LNHDA, CDR2 SQIVND, per germline (reference sequence). Trimming took off 8 bases at V and 6 bases at J, with 11 bases between the two ends. The CDR3 covers 13 residues. CDR3 in DNA: TGTGCCAGTGGGGCCGGGGTTAATTCACCCCTCCACTTT. Translation: CASGAGVNSPLHF.

The V gene is TRBV7-9, the J gene TRBJ1-2; D unclear. Trimming left V 2 bases short and J 7 bases short, with 14 bases between. This CDR3 spans 14 amino acids. Germline CDR1 SEHNR, CDR2 FQNEAQ (reference sequence). The CDR3 region has the DNA TGTGCCAGCAGCTTACCCGACACGGCTTTTGGCTACACCTTC. Protein: CASSLPDTAFGYTF.

This clone has only one observation. The CDR3 spells CATSATGTGAFF. The CDR3 DNA reads as TGTGCCACCAGCGCGACCGGGACAGGTGCTTTCTTT. The chain couples TRBV15 to TRBJ1-1; 8 bases line up with TRBD1. From germline, CDR1 is LNHNV and CDR2 YYDKDF (reference sequence). The CDR3 runs 12 residues. The V gene end was trimmed by 5 bases and the J gene end by 11 bases; junction bases not matched to a gene: 7. The variable domain in full, completed from reference TRBV15 and TRBJ1-1, reads DAMVIQNPRYQVTQFGKPVTLSCSQTLNHNVMYWYQQKSSQAPKLLFHYYDKDFNNEADTPDNFQSRRPNTSFCFLDIRSPGLGDTAMYLCATSATGTGAFFGQGTRLTVV.

This CDR3 reads CASFGQFNSPLHF. The CDR3 nucleotides read TGTGCCAGCTTTGGACAGTTTAATTCACCCCTCCACTTT. V gene TRBV6-1 combines with J gene TRBJ1-6; maybe TRBD1 (6 bases). Between the trimmed V and J ends, which lost 8 bases and 6 bases, there was a span of 11 bases. The length of the CDR3 is 13 residues. CDR1 MNHNS and CDR2 SASEGT come from the germline V gene.

V is TRBV15 and J is TRBJ2-7; 7 bases map to TRBD1. The CDR3 is 16 amino acids. Germline trimming cut 1 base from V and 5 bases from J; bases unmatched to any gene: 11. CDR1 and CDR2 (germline): LNHNV, YYDKDF (reference sequence). CDR3 sequence: CATSRARGQGRNEQYF. CDR3 sequence (DNA): TGTGCCACCAGCAGAGCTAGGGGGCAGGGGCGGAACGAGCAGTACTTC.

V usage is TRBV6-5 and J usage is TRBJ1-3; D is uncertain. Trimming cost V 2 bases and J 1 base, with 3 bases left between them. CDR1 and CDR2 from the germline V gene are MNHEY and SVGAGI. The CDR3 covers 13 residues. CDR3 amino acids: CASSYGSGNTIYF. The CDR3 DNA is TGTGCCAGCAGTTACGGGTCTGGAAACACCATATATTTT.